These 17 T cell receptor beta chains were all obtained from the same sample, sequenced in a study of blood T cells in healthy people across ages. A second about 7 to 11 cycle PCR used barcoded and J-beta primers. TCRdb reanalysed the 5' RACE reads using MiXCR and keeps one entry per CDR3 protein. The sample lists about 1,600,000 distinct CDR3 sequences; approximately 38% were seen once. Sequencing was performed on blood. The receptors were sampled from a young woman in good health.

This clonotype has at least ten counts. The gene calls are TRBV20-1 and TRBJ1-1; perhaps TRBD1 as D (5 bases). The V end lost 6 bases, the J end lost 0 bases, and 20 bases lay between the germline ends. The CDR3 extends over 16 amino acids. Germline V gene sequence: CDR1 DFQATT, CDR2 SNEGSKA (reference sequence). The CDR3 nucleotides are TGCAGTGCAAACGGGGGGGACTTAACTATGAACACTGAAGCTTTCTTT. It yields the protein CSANGGDLTMNTEAFF.

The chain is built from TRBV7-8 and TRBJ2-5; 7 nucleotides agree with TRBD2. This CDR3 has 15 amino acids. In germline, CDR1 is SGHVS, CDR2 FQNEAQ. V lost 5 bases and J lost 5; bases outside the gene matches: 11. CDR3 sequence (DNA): TGTGCCAGCAGCCCAACAAGACTAGCTGGGGAGACCCAGTACTTC. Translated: CASSPTRLAGETQYF.

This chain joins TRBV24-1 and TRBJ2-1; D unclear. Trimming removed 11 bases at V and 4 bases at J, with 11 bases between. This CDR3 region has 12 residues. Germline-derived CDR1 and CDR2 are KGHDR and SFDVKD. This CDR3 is CAIRTPYNEQFF. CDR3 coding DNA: TGTGCCATCAGGACGCCTTACAATGAGCAGTTCTTC.

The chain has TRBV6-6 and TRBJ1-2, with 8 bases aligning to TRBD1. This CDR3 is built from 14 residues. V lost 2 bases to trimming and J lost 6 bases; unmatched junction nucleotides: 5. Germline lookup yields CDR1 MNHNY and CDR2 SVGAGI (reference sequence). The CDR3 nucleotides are TGTGCCAGCAGTTACGGCAGGGGGCTGAATGGCTACACCTTC. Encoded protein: CASSYGRGLNGYTF.

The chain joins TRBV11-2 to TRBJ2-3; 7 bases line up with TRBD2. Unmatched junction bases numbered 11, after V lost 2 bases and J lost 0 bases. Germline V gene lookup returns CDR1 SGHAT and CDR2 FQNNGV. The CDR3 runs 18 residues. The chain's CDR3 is CASSLSNRAGASTDTQYF. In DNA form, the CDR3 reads TGTGCCAGCAGCTTATCAAATCGGGCGGGAGCGAGCACAGATACGCAGTATTTT.

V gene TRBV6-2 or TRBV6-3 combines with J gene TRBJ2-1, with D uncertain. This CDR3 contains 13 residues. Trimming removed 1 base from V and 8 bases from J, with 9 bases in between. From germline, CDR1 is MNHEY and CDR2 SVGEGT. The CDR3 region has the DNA TGTGCCAGCAGTTACTATTCGGCGGATGAGCAGTTCTTC. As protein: CASSYYSADEQFF.

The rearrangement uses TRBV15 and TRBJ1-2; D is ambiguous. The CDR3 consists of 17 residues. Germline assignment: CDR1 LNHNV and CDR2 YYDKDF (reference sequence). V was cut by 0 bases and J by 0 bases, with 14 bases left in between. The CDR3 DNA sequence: TGTGCCACCAGCAGAGATATTGATGGCAGATCTAACTATGGCTACACCTTC. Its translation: CATSRDIDGRSNYGYTF.

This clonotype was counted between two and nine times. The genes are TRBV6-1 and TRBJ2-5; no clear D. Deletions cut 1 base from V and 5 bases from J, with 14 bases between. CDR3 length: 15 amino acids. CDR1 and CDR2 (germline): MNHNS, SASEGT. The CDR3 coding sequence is TGTGCCAGCAGTGAAGACAGTGGGATTGTGGAGACCCAGTACTTC. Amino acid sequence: CASSEDSGIVETQYF.

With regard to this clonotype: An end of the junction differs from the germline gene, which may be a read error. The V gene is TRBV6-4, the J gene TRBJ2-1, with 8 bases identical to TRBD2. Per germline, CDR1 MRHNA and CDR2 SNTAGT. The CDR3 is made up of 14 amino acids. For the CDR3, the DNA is TGTGCCAGAAAGCCGGGACTAGGTTACAATGGGCAGTTCTTC. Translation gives CARKPGLGYNGQFF.

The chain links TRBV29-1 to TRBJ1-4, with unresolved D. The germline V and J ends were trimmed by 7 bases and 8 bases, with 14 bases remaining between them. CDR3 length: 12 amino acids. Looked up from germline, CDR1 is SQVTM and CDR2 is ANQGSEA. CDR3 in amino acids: CSATVRGEKLFF. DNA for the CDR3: TGCAGCGCTACAGTGAGAGGGGAAAAACTGTTTTTT. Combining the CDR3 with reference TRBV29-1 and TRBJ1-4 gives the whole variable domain SAVISQKPSRDICQRGTSLTIQCQVDSQVTMMFWYRQQPGQSLTLIATANQGSEATYESGFVIDKFPISRPNLTFSTLTVSNMSPEDSSIYLCSATVRGEKLFFGSGTQLSVL.

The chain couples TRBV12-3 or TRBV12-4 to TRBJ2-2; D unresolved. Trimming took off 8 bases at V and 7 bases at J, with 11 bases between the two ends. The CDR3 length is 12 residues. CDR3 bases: TGTGCCAGCTCGGAAAGTCACGGGGAGCTGTTTTTT. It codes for CASSESHGELFF.

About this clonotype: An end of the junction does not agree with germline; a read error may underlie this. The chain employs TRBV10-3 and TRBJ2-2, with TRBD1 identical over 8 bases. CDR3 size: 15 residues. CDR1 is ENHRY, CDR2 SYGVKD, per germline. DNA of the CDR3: TGCGCCACCCAGGGGGCAGGGTCGGACACCGGGGAGCTGTTTTTT. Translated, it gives CATQGAGSDTGELFF.

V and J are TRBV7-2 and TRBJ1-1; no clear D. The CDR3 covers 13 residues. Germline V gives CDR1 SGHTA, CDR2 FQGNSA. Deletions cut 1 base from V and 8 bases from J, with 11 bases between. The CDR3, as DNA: TGTGCCAGCAGCTTAGAAGGAGGATTCGAAGCTTTCTTT. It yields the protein CASSLEGGFEAFF. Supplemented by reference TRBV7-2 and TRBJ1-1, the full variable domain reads GAGVSQSPSNKVTEKGKDVELRCDPISGHTALYWYRQSLGQGLEFLIYFQGNSAPDKSGLPSDRFSAERTGGSVSTLTIQRTQQEDSAVYLCASSLEGGFEAFFGQGTRLTVV.

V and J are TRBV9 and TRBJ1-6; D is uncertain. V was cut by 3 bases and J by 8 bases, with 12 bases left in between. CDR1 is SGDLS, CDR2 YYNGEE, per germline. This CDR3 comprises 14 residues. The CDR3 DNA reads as TGTGCCAGCAGCGAAGAAACCTACTATTCACCCCTCCACTTT. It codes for CASSEETYYSPLHF.

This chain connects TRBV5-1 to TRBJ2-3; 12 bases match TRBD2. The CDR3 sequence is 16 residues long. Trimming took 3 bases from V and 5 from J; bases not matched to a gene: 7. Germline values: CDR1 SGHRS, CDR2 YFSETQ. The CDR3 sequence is CASSSSGGAWGDTQYF. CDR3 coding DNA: TGCGCCAGCAGCTCTAGCGGGGGGGCCTGGGGAGATACGCAGTATTTT.

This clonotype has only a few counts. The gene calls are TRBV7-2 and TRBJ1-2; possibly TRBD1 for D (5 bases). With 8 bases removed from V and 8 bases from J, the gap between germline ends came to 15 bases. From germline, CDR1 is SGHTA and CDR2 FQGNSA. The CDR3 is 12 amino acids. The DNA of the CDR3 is TGTGCCAGCTCCGGGGCGGCTAGAGGCTACACCTTC. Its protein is CASSGAARGYTF.

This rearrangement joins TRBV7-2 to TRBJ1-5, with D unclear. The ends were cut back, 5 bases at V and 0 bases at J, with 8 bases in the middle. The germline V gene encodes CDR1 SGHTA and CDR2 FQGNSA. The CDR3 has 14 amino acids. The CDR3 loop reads CASSTVYSNQPQHF. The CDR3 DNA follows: TGTGCCAGCAGCACAGTTTATAGCAATCAGCCCCAGCATTTT.